This T cell receptor (beta chain) was observed in a study of naive and memory T cell subsets. The study's findings and limits: Diversity fell and Gini index rose from naive through CM, EM, EMRA. A few larger clonotypes appeared in naive repertoires, especially CD8, possibly memory cells re-expressing CD45RA. There was no ground truth to check naive and memory subset results. Naive and memory subsets had different power law exponents for TCR abundance.

The CDR3 contains 13 residues. Germline V lookup: CDR1 MNHEY, CDR2 SMNVEV (reference sequence). Trimming stripped 6 bases from V and 7 bases from J, with 16 bases between. The beta constant-region primer was an equimolar mix of two oligonucleotides covering TRBC1 and TRBC2. Nested alpha and beta constant-region primers with the SP2 primer drove four PCR rounds on ligated cDNA. One entry per CDR3 protein, called by TCRdb with MiXCR from the UMI-ligation and nested PCR reads. The data hold roughly 150,000 distinct CDR3 sequences, with about 20% observed a single time. This clonotype was counted between two and nine times. Its specificity is not known.

V gene TRBV27 combines with J gene TRBJ2-7; TRBD1 might be the D (5 bases). This clonotype was obtained from a human donor in good health. The sequencing sample was made of naive CD8+ T cells from blood. The CDR3 coding sequence is TGTGCCAGCAGCCAAAAAGCAGGGCGGGAGCAGTACTTC. Residues: CASSQKAGREQYF.